These 5 T cell receptor beta chains came from one sample sequenced in a study of OX40 agonist ivuxolimab in advanced cancers. Using immunoSEQ multiplex PCR, the repertoire was profiled, and TCRdb retains in-frame clones only, with some absent. Of roughly 100,000 clones listed, 85% to 90% are singletons. Source: CD4+ or CD8+ T cells sorted from blood, taken in a trial of the OX40 agonist ivuxolimab. All receptors come from an adult with an advanced solid tumor such as melanoma, head and neck, liver or kidney cancer.

The chain combines TRBV18 with TRBJ2-1; tentative D call: TRBD1 (5 bases). From germline, CDR1 is KGHSH and CDR2 LQKENI. V was clipped by 1 base and J by 8 bases, with 9 bases between them. This CDR3 is built from 13 residues. CDR3 bases: TGTGCCAGCTCACCACTTCAGGGCTATGAGCAGTTCTTC. Amino acids: CASSPLQGYEQFF.

The chain is built from TRBV7-9 and TRBJ1-2; D not certain. Per the germline V gene, CDR1 is SEHNR and CDR2 is FQNEAQ (reference sequence). This CDR3 has 13 amino acids. V lost 1 base and J lost 2, with 5 bases in between. The CDR3 is CASSLVGNYGYTF. The CDR3 coding sequence is TGTGCCAGCAGCTTAGTGGGGAACTATGGCTACACCTTC.

The chain is built from TRBV29-1 and TRBJ1-2; 7 positions agree with TRBD1. Germline V gives CDR1 SQVTM, CDR2 ANQGSEA. The CDR3 has 13 residues. Losses at the gene ends were 6 bases for V and 0 bases for J; bases not matched to a gene: 4. DNA of the CDR3: TGCAGCGTCGAGACAGGGTCTAACTATGGCTACACCTTC. Amino acids: CSVETGSNYGYTF.

This clone was counted a few times. The chain is built from TRBV10-1 and TRBJ2-7, with a weak D call TRBD1 (5 bases). The V end lost 2 bases, the J end lost 5 bases, and 7 bases lay between the germline ends. The CDR3 covers 12 residues. Germline assignment: CDR1 WNHNN and CDR2 SYGVQD (reference sequence). The CDR3 spells CASSEDSHEQYF. The CDR3 DNA reads TGCGCCAGCAGTGAGGACAGCCACGAGCAGTACTTC.

The chain is built from TRBV6-1 and TRBJ2-1; 9 nucleotides align to TRBD2. J was trimmed by 0 bases and V by 3 bases; bases with no gene match: 15. The CDR3 extends over 20 amino acids. The germline V gene encodes CDR1 MNHNS and CDR2 SASEGT. The CDR3 region has the DNA TGTGCCAGCAGTGAGAAGCGTGCGGGAGGGACTCCGAGCTCCTACAATGAGCAGTTCTTC. Amino acid sequence: CASSEKRAGGTPSSYNEQFF.